The clone carrying this TCR beta chain has at least ten counts. The data originate from a study of T cells in Graves' hyperthyroidism and ophthalmopathy. What was amplified from RNA transcripts were TCR beta CDR3 regions. HTBI primers drove first-round RT-PCR of the TCR CDR3. Via MiXCR, TCRdb re-called the multiplex PCR reads, giving one row per CDR3 protein. The sample lists roughly 700,000 distinct CDR3 sequences; around 15% were seen once. CDR3 size: 17 residues. The V segment lost 0 bases and the J segment 3 bases; nucleotides outside the gene matches: 6. CDR1 SGHRS and CDR2 YFSETQ come from the germline V gene.

The chain links TRBV5-1 to TRBJ2-7, with 13 bases matching TRBD2. The specimen sequenced was blood. The sequence was collected from a man aged 50 or older with Graves' hyperthyroidism. As DNA, the CDR3 is TGCGCCAGCAGCTTGGATCCGGGGACTAGCGGGATCTACGAGCAGTACTTC. Its protein is CASSLDPGTSGIYEQYF.